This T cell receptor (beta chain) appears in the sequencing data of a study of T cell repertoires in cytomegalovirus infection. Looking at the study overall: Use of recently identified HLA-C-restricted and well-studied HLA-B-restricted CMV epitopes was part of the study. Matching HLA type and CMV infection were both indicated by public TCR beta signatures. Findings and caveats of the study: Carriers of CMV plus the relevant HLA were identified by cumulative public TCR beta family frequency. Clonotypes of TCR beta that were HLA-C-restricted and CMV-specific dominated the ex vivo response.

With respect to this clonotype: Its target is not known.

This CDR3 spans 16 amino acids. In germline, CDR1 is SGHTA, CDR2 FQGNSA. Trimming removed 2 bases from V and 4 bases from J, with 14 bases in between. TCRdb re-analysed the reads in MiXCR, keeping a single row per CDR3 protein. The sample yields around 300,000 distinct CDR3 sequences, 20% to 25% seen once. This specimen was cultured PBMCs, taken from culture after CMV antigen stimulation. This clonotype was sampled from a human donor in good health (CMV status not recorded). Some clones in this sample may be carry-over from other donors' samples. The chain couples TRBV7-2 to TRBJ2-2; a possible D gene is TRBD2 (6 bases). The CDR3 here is CASSLQGRGSTGELFF. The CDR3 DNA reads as TGTGCCAGCAGCTTACAAGGTCGGGGGAGCACCGGGGAGCTGTTTTTT.